This T cell receptor (beta chain) was identified during a study of graft-versus-host responses after intestinal transplantation (dated by TCRdb to about 2021). Looking at the study overall: The transplants that recipients got were multivisceral, liver-intestinal, or isolated intestinal. Graft-versus-host and host-versus-graft alloreactive T cell clones were tracked in the graft, circulation and bone marrow after intestinal transplantation using bulk TCR-beta CDR3 sequencing. Donor T cell macrochimerism was defined as a peak of at least 4% donor T cells among recipient peripheral blood mononuclear cells. Every recipient was given anti-thymocyte globulin induction, followed by around three years of maintenance tacrolimus and steroids. To identify alloreactive clones, pre-transplant mixed lymphocyte reaction products were sequenced and compared with unstimulated pre-transplant donor and recipient T cells. The cohort enrolled about 23 intestinal transplant recipients, one of whom was a retransplant, and 3 patients without pretransplant specimens were excluded. Rather than being sequenced by the commercial service, samples from a few later patients were sequenced in-house on an Illumina MiSeq and processed with MiXCR. Results and caveats for the whole study, not just this receptor: High GvH to HvG T cell clonal ratios were observed in the allografts of patients with donor T cell macrochimerism. GvH clones were detected in recipient bone marrow, and some of these GvH clones were observed earlier in ileal mucosa or blood, consistent with an intestinal mucosal origin. The relatively low number and heterogeneity of intestinal transplant patients limited the conclusions. Early after transplant, peak levels of circulating GvH clones were found to be associated with declines in HvG clones.

Details on this clone: This clone's antigen is unknown. No base quality values were provided; no much bigger clone lies one nucleotide off.

In the first month after transplant, blood samples were collected up to 4 times, and after that at least monthly when available. The library came from the immunoSEQ multiplex PCR assay. Adaptive Biotechnologies carried out high-throughput TCR-beta CDR3 sequencing of genomic DNA for most patients. In the original analysis: Adaptive's ImmunoSEQ software supplied the TCR sequencing data for 15 to 20 patients, while MiXCR and VDJtools were used to process a few other patients. CDR3 nucleotide sequences shared between donor and recipient were removed because the origin of such sequences could not be assigned. To count as alloreactive, a clone needed at least 2-fold expansion over unstimulated cells and a minimum CFSE-low frequency of 0.002% (template counts) or 0.001% (read counts). Clones were considered mappable if detected in sequenced pre-transplant spleen, lymph node, or MLR CFSE-low populations of the donor or recipient. The cumulative frequency of alloreactive clones was calculated as a percentage of all sequences, weighted by copy number. TCRdb provides this immuneACCESS table in a form limited to in-frame rearrangements. Some clones are lacking; in checked studies, under half of them reflect an unresolved V gene, and why the rest are absent is not known. V and J calls plus clone size are reproduced from that table; the DNA served to infer D and trimming. A total of some 41,000 clones appear in this sample, nearly 90% of them only once. The ten largest clones represent roughly 7.1% of the sample.

CDR1 and CDR2 (SNHLY, FYNNEI) derive from the germline V gene. The trim is 4 bases for V and 9 bases for J, with a gap of 16 bases between the germline ends. The CDR3 goes from the cysteine to the phenylalanine over 14 residues. Only the CDR3 portion is preserved as DNA: 42 bases, with reading frame beginning at the first base. This clonotype was sampled from a human patient who received an intestinal transplant, so some T cells may come from the graft donor. The source was PBMCs, collected approximately 270 days after transplant. Here the chain combines TRBV2 and TRBJ2-1; the D region may be TRBD1 or TRBD2, each matching 5 bases equally. In nucleotide form, the sequence is TGTGCCAGCAGTGCCCCATATGGGGGTATTGAGCAGTTCTTC. Translated, this is CASSAPYGGIEQFF.